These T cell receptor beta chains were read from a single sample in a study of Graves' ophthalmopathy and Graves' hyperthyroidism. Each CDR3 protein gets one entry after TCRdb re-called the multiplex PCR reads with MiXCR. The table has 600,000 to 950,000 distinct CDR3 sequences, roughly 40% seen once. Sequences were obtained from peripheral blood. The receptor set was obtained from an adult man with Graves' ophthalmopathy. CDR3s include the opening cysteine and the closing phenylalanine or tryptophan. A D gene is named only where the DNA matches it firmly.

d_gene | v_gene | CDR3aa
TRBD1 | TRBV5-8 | CASSFIETGTGGSPLHF
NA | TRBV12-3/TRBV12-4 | CASRRPGAGANVLTF
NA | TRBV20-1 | CSAEVSRNSGANVPTF
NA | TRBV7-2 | CASSSAGVHGELFF
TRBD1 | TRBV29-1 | CSLKGGGYTF
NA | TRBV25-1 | CASRTQPQGFAGELFF
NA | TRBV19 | CASSAIGGWHTEAFF
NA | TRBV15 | CATSRDLRTAGANVLTF
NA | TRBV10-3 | CAISESPRKEGPNYGYTF
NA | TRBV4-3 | CASSKGVGPYEQYF
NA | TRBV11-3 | CASSLDYMPYEQYF
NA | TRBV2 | CASKDTMNTEAFF
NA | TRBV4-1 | CASSQESSKSSYNSPLHF
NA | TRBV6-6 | CASSYRPSGEKLFF
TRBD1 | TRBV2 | CASSWSGQGGYEQYF
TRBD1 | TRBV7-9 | CASSVGQVHNSPLHF
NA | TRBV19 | CASSINNLAAGELFF
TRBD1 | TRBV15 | CATSIKGTDQETQYF
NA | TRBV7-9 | CASSLVGGDSPLHF
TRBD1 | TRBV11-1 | CASSLASRTGSSPLHF
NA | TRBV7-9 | CASSEDGLRYF
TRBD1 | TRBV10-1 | CASSEDTGGDEKLFF
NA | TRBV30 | CAWGLNYEQYF
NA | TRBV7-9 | CASSLEPGPTNTEAFF
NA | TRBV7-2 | CASSPLDRRPTNEKLFF
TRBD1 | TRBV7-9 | CASSFRQGASYEQYF
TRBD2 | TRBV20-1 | CSASRGGVVYEQYF
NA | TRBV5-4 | CASSFSGPTGELFF
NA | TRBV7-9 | CASSRGTVATDTQYF
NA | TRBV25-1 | CASSDSAKYEKLFF
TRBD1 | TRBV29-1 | CSVRQGVGGNTIYF
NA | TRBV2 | CASSGAATNEKLFF
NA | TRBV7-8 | CASSSTRTVRQETQYF
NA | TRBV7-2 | CASSLTPGPSASPLHF
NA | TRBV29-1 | CSVEGGRGGYGYTF
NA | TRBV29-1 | CSAYSYLDGETQYF
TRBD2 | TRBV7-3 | CATVWVQLTSGSQQETQYF
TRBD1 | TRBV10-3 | CAISEEVTGTNQPQHF
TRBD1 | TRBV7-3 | CASSPSTGGFNQPQHF
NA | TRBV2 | CASSLRPGALYGYTF
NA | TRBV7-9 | CASRRGGFEETQYF
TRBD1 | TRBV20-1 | CSGEFRGGKGGYTF
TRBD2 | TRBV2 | CASSFTSGSPYEQYF
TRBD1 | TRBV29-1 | CSVRQGVRETQYF
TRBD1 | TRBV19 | CASSPPGQGTAEAFF
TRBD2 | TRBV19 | CASTPGLASDTQYF
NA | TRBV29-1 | CSLEAGRETQYF
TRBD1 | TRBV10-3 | CAISESTTGDQPQHF
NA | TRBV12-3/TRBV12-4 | CASSFQGNNSPLHF
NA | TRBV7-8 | CASSLEAAFYGYTF
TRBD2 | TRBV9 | CASSLRETYEQYF
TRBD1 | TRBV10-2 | CASSPWDRGGEQYF
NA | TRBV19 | CAWRFRVTYNSPLHF
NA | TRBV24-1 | CASSEMGPVSNQPQHF
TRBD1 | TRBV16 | CASSQYYGQGDTGELFF
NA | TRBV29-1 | CSQGGAEAFF
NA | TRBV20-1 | CSARDPGRVNTEAFF